This T cell receptor (beta chain) was sequenced during a study of T-cell reconstitution after alpha-beta-depleted transplantation in children. Study findings and constraints: Expanded graft clones numbering several hundred reportedly gave rise to alpha-beta T cells about two months after transplant. Among T cells one year after transplant, newly produced cells accounted for most counts and diversity. From surviving recipient T cells and thymic progenitors came the high day-60 TCRbeta diversity observed in some patients.

CDR3 length equals 15 residues. Germline-derived CDR1 and CDR2 are DFQATT and SNEGSKA (reference sequence). With 1 base clipped from V and 4 bases from J, the junction kept 6 bases outside the gene matches. Unique molecular identifiers were incorporated when the TCRbeta library was constructed. Each CDR3 protein is one row after TCRdb ran MiXCR on the PCR reads. The sample includes 200,000 to 250,000 distinct CDR3 sequences, under 13% seen only once; the top ten take about 28%. This clonotype was picked up many times. Its specificity is unknown. The sequence derives from a child in the first two years of life with acute myeloid leukemia, due to receive a stem cell transplant. The chain joins TRBV20-1 to TRBJ1-2; TRBD1 aligns across 10 bases. The material was PBMCs, obtained before TCRalphabeta/CD19-depleted stem cell transplant. The CDR3 reads CSARGRTGGAYGYTF. The DNA of the CDR3 is TGCAGTGCTAGAGGGAGGACAGGGGGGGCCTATGGCTACACCTTC.